This is a list of T cell receptor beta chains from one sample in a study of shared clonotypes between healthy human individuals. The data were produced by immunoSEQ multiplex PCR, yet TCRdb's version contains in-frame clones alone and is incomplete. The sample lists around 2.1 million clones, about 93% occurring once. The sample comprised naive CD8+ T cells from PBMCs. These receptors all stem from a man in his late teens or twenties in good health. Some clones in this sample may be carry-over from other donors' samples. The CDR3 runs from the conserved cysteine through the conserved F or W. The order of the fields is D gene, clone size, CDR3 length, V gene, J gene, CDR3 DNA, CDR3 protein. D genes are given only for firm matches. Rows give clone size only sometimes, using once, few, many, or a class for an expanded clone.

D gene: -; clone size: few; CDR3 length: 13; V gene: TRBV7-9; J gene: TRBJ1-2; CDR3 DNA: TGTGCCAGCAGCGTATCAGTGAACTATGGCTACACCTTC; CDR3 protein: CASSVSVNYGYTF
D gene: TRBD2; clone size: -; CDR3 length: 16; V gene: TRBV2; J gene: TRBJ2-1; CDR3 DNA: TGTGCCAGCAGTGAAGAGGGGCTAGCGGGAGTGCGGGAGCAGTTCTTC; CDR3 protein: CASSEEGLAGVREQFF
D gene: -; clone size: -; CDR3 length: 14; V gene: TRBV11-2; J gene: TRBJ2-7; CDR3 DNA: TGTGCCAGCAGCTTATTCCCCGGGCGCTACGAGCAGTACTTC; CDR3 protein: CASSLFPGRYEQYF
D gene: TRBD1; clone size: -; CDR3 length: 15; V gene: TRBV5-1; J gene: TRBJ1-1; CDR3 DNA: TGCGCCAGCAGCACGAGGACAGGGGGGAACACTGAAGCTTTCTTT; CDR3 protein: CASSTRTGGNTEAFF
D gene: -; clone size: -; CDR3 length: 13; V gene: TRBV27; J gene: TRBJ2-1; CDR3 DNA: TGTGCCAGCAGTTCCGGCACCTACAATGAGCAGTTCTTC; CDR3 protein: CASSSGTYNEQFF
D gene: TRBD2; clone size: -; CDR3 length: 17; V gene: TRBV9; J gene: TRBJ2-7; CDR3 DNA: TGTGCCAGCAGCTTAAGGGCAGGGACTAGCGCCTCCTACGAGCAGTACTTC; CDR3 protein: CASSLRAGTSASYEQYF
D gene: -; clone size: few; CDR3 length: 15; V gene: TRBV2; J gene: TRBJ1-4; CDR3 DNA: TGTGCCAGCAGCGCTCTCGGGACGGCTTATGAAAAACTGTTTTTT; CDR3 protein: CASSALGTAYEKLFF
D gene: TRBD2; clone size: -; CDR3 length: 16; V gene: TRBV7-8; J gene: TRBJ2-5; CDR3 DNA: TGTGCCAGCAGCCGGAGGACTAGCGGGAGAACGGAGACCCAGTACTTC; CDR3 protein: CASSRRTSGRTETQYF
D gene: -; clone size: -; CDR3 length: 12; V gene: TRBV7-9; J gene: TRBJ1-5; CDR3 DNA: TGTGCCAGCAGCTTATGGGAAGGGCCCCAGCATTTT; CDR3 protein: CASSLWEGPQHF
D gene: -; clone size: -; CDR3 length: 13; V gene: TRBV19; J gene: TRBJ1-2; CDR3 DNA: TGTGCCACCCGAGACCCTACTCTCTATGGCTACACCTTC; CDR3 protein: CATRDPTLYGYTF
D gene: -; clone size: -; CDR3 length: 15; V gene: TRBV7-9; J gene: TRBJ2-7; CDR3 DNA: TGTGCCAGCAGCCCCCCCGGGACCCATCCCTACGAGCAGTACTTC; CDR3 protein: CASSPPGTHPYEQYF
D gene: -; clone size: -; CDR3 length: 13; V gene: TRBV6-6; J gene: TRBJ2-1; CDR3 DNA: TGTGCCAGCAGTTACGGACGGAACAATGAGCAGTTCTTC; CDR3 protein: CASSYGRNNEQFF
D gene: TRBD1; clone size: once; CDR3 length: 14; V gene: TRBV4-1; J gene: TRBJ1-1; CDR3 DNA: TGCGCCAGCAGCCAGGGACAGGTGAGGACTGAAGCTTTCTTT; CDR3 protein: CASSQGQVRTEAFF
D gene: -; clone size: few; CDR3 length: 15; V gene: TRBV7-6; J gene: TRBJ2-2; CDR3 DNA: TGTGCCAGCAGCTTAGTCGGCAGGGCCGATGGGGAGCTGTTTTTT; CDR3 protein: CASSLVGRADGELFF
D gene: -; clone size: -; CDR3 length: 12; V gene: TRBV10-2; J gene: TRBJ1-2; CDR3 DNA: TGCGCCAGCACCGATACTAACTATGGCTACACCTTC; CDR3 protein: CASTDTNYGYTF
D gene: -; clone size: few; CDR3 length: 11; V gene: TRBV10-2; J gene: TRBJ2-5; CDR3 DNA: TGCGCCAGCAGTGATTCCGAGACCCAGTACTTC; CDR3 protein: CASSDSETQYF
D gene: -; clone size: -; CDR3 length: 14; V gene: TRBV9; J gene: TRBJ2-1; CDR3 DNA: TGTGCCAGCAGCGTAGTAGGCAACTTCAATGAGCAGTTCTTC; CDR3 protein: CASSVVGNFNEQFF
D gene: -; clone size: -; CDR3 length: 16; V gene: TRBV5-4; J gene: TRBJ2-1; CDR3 DNA: TGTGCCAGCAGCCTGGGCGGCTACCTGACCTACAATGAGCAGTTCTTC; CDR3 protein: CASSLGGYLTYNEQFF
D gene: -; clone size: -; CDR3 length: 14; V gene: TRBV4-1; J gene: TRBJ2-7; CDR3 DNA: TGCGCCAGCAGCCCCCGCGCGGGAAACTACGAGCAGTACTTC; CDR3 protein: CASSPRAGNYEQYF
D gene: TRBD1; clone size: -; CDR3 length: 16; V gene: TRBV28; J gene: TRBJ2-7; CDR3 DNA: TGTGCCAGCAGTGGGGACAGGGGGGATCTAACCTACGAGCAGTACTTC; CDR3 protein: CASSGDRGDLTYEQYF
D gene: -; clone size: -; CDR3 length: 13; V gene: TRBV9; J gene: TRBJ1-6; CDR3 DNA: TGTGCCAGCAGCGTAGGCAGTAATTCACCCCTCCACTTT; CDR3 protein: CASSVGSNSPLHF
D gene: -; clone size: -; CDR3 length: 16; V gene: TRBV11-2; J gene: TRBJ2-6; CDR3 DNA: TGTGCCAGCAGCTTAGGTGTAGGGACTGGGGCCAACGTCCTGACTTTC; CDR3 protein: CASSLGVGTGANVLTF
D gene: -; clone size: once; CDR3 length: 10; V gene: TRBV27; J gene: TRBJ2-1; CDR3 DNA: TGTGCCAGCTGCTGTGTGACTCAGTTCTTC; CDR3 protein: CASCCVTQFF
D gene: TRBD1; clone size: -; CDR3 length: 14; V gene: TRBV7-9; J gene: TRBJ2-2; CDR3 DNA: TGTGCCAGCAGCTCCGGGACAGCCCCCAGGGAGCTGTTTTTT; CDR3 protein: CASSSGTAPRELFF
D gene: TRBD1; clone size: -; CDR3 length: 15; V gene: TRBV6-5; J gene: TRBJ1-1; CDR3 DNA: TGTGCCAGCAGTTCGCCCGGGACAGGGGACACTGAAGCTTTCTTT; CDR3 protein: CASSSPGTGDTEAFF
D gene: -; clone size: once; CDR3 length: 13; V gene: TRBV27; J gene: TRBJ2-7; CDR3 DNA: TGTGCCAGCAGCTGGGGACTTTCCTACGAGCAGTACTTC; CDR3 protein: CASSWGLSYEQYF
D gene: -; clone size: -; CDR3 length: 13; V gene: TRBV11-3; J gene: TRBJ2-5; CDR3 DNA: TGTGCCAGCGCGGACAGCCCTTATGAGACCCAGTACTTC; CDR3 protein: CASADSPYETQYF
D gene: -; clone size: -; CDR3 length: 14; V gene: TRBV27; J gene: TRBJ2-3; CDR3 DNA: TGTGCCAGCTGTTATCGGTCGACCTCCGATACGCAGTATTTT; CDR3 protein: CASCYRSTSDTQYF
D gene: -; clone size: -; CDR3 length: 13; V gene: TRBV11-3; J gene: TRBJ2-5; CDR3 DNA: TGTGCCAGCAGCAGGGAAAACCAAGAGACCCAGTACTTC; CDR3 protein: CASSRENQETQYF
D gene: -; clone size: -; CDR3 length: 12; V gene: TRBV29-1; J gene: TRBJ2-7; CDR3 DNA: TGCAGCGTCGAGGGGGTCGGCTACGAGCAGTACTTC; CDR3 protein: CSVEGVGYEQYF